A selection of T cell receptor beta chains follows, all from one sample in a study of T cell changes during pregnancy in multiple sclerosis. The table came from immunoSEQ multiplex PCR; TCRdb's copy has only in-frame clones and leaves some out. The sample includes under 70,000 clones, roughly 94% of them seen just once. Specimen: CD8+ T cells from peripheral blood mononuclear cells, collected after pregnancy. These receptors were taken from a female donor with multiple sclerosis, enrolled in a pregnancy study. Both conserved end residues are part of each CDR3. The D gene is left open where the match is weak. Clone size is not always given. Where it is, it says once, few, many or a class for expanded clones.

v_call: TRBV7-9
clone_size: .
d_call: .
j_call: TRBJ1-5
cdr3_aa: CASSFGGQPQHF
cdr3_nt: TGTGCCAGCAGCTTCGGAGGTCAGCCCCAGCATTTT

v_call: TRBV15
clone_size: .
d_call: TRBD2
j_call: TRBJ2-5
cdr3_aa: CATSSPWGPGGGQETQYF
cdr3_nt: TGTGCCACCAGCAGCCCTTGGGGCCCGGGAGGGGGCCAAGAGACCCAGTACTTC

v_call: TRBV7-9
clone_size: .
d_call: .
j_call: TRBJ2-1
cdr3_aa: CASSLAARPLGNEQFF
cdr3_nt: TGTGCCAGCAGCTTAGCGGCTAGACCGCTTGGGAATGAGCAGTTCTTC

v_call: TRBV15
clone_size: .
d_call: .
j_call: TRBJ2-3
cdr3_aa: CATKNRVGTDTQYF
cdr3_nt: TGTGCCACCAAAAACAGGGTGGGGACAGATACGCAGTATTTT

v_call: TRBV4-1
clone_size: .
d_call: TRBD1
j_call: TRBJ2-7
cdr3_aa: CASSQSDRLWGEQYF
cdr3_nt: TGCGCCAGCAGCCAATCGGACAGGCTCTGGGGCGAGCAGTACTTC

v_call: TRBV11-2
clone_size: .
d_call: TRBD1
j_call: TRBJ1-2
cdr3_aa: CASSDGTGGYYGYTF
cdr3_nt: TGTGCCAGCAGCGACGGGACAGGGGGCTACTATGGCTACACCTTC

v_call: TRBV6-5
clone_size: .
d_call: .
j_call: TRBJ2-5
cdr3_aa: CASSYSMLQVQETQYF
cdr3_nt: TGTGCCAGCAGTTACTCGATGTTACAGGTTCAAGAGACCCAGTACTTC

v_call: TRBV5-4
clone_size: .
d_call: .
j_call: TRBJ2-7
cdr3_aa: CASSLETGYEQYF
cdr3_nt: TGTGCCAGCAGCTTGGAAACGGGGTACGAGCAGTACTTC

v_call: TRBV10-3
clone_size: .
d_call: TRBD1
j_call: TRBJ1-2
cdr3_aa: CAIWGDRRVSDGYTF
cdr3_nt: TGTGCCATCTGGGGGGACAGGAGGGTTAGCGATGGCTACACCTTC

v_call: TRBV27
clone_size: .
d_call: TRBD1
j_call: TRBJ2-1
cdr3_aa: CASSYGTGYEQFF
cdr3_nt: TGTGCCAGCAGCTATGGGACAGGGTATGAGCAGTTCTTC

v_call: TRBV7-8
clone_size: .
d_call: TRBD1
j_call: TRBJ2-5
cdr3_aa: CASSLDSRTGEQETQYF
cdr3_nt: TGTGCCAGCAGCTTAGACTCAAGGACAGGGGAACAAGAGACCCAGTACTTC

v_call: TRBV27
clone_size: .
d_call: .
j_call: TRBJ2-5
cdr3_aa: CASSSGETQYF
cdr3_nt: TGTGCCAGCAGTTCGGGGGAGACCCAGTACTTC

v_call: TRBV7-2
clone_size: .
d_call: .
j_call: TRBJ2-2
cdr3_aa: CASSPRETRTNTGELFF
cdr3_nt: TGTGCCAGCAGCCCCCGGGAGACCCGTACGAACACCGGGGAGCTGTTTTTT

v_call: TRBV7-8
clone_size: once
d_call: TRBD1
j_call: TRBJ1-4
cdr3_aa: CASSLPLTGLATNEKLFF
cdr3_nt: TGTGCCAGCAGCTTACCCCTGACAGGGCTTGCAACTAATGAAAAACTGTTTTTT

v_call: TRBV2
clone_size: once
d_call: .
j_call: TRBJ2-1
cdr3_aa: CASSARDEQFF
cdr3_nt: TGTGCCAGCAGTGCCCGCGATGAGCAGTTCTTC

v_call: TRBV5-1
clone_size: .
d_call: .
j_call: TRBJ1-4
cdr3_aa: CASSLEPVVFNEKLFF
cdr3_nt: TGCGCCAGCAGCTTGGAGCCCGTCGTTTTTAATGAAAAACTGTTTTTT

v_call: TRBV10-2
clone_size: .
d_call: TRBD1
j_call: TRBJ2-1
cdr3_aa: CATKRDRSYNEQFF
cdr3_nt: TGCGCCACAAAACGGGACAGGTCCTACAATGAGCAGTTCTTC

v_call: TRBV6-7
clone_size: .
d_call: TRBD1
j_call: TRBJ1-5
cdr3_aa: CASSYSLPNPGTGEPNQPQHF
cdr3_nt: TGTGCCAGCAGTTACTCGTTACCCAACCCCGGGACAGGGGAGCCCAATCAGCCCCAGCATTTT

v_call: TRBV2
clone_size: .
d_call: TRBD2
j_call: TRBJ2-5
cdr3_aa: CATQPGLAGGPLSETQYF
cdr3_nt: TGTGCCACCCAGCCGGGACTAGCGGGAGGGCCTTTATCAGAGACCCAGTACTTC

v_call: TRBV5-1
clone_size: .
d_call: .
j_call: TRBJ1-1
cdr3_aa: CASSYQGGDVNTEAFF
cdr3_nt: TGCGCCAGCAGTTACCAAGGCGGGGACGTCAACACTGAAGCTTTCTTT

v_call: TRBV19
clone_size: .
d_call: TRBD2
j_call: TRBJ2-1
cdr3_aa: CASSLAGGVYNEQFF
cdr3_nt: TGTGCCAGTAGCCTAGCGGGAGGGGTCTACAATGAGCAGTTCTTC

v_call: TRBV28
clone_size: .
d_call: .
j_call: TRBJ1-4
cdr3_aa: CASRIGADGEKLFF
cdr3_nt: TGTGCCAGCAGAATAGGGGCAGACGGCGAAAAACTGTTTTTT

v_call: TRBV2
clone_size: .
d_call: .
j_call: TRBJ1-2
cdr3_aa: CASSEFYSGNYGYTF
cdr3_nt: TGTGCCAGCAGTGAGTTTTACTCAGGGAACTATGGCTACACCTTC

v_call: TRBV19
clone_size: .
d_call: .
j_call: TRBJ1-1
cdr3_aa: CASSIGTGNTEAFF
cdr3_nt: TGTGCCAGTAGTATAGGGACGGGAAACACTGAAGCTTTCTTT

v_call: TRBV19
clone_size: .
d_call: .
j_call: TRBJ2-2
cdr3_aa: CATNGINTGELFF
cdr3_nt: TGTGCCACAAACGGGATTAACACCGGGGAGCTGTTTTTT

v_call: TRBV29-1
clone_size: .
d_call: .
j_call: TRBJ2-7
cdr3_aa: CSVEDPDGAYEQYF
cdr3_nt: TGCAGCGTTGAAGACCCCGACGGAGCCTACGAGCAGTACTTC

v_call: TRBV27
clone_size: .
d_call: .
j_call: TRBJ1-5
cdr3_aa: CASSLAGGINQPQHF
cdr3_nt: TGTGCCAGCAGTTTAGCGGGGGGTATCAATCAGCCCCAGCATTTT

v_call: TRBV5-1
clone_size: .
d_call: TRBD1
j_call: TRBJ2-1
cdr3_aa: CASSPNRDRGYNEQFF
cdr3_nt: TGCGCCAGCAGCCCCAACCGGGACAGGGGTTACAATGAGCAGTTCTTC

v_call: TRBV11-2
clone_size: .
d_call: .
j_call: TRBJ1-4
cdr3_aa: CASSSTTGLELFF
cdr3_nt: TGTGCCAGCAGCTCCACGACAGGACTCGAACTGTTTTTT

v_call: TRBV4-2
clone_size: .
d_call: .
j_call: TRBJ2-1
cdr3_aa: CASSHAGEQFF
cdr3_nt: TGTGCCAGCAGCCACGCAGGCGAGCAGTTCTTC

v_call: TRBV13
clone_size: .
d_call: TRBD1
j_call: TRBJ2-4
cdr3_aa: CASSSIKQQGAAGIQYF
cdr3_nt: TGTGCCAGCAGCTCAATTAAACAACAGGGGGCGGCTGGCATTCAGTACTTC

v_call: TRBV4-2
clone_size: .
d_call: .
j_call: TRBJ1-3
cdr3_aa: CASSQDRSGAGNTIYF
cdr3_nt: TGTGCCAGCAGCCAAGATCGTTCCGGGGCTGGAAACACCATATATTTT